What follows are 23 T cell receptor beta chains derived from one specimen sequenced in a study of HIV-infected patients and healthy controls (dated by TCRdb to the mid-2010s). Library preparation was by 5' RACE. The instrument given in TCRdb is Illumina MiSeq. TCRdb passed the public sequencing reads through fastp at Q25 and MiXCR, retaining productive beta sequences. Each CDR3 protein gets just one entry, which takes the most common genes and DNA from the rows behind it. This sample has about 67,000 distinct CDR3 sequences in its table, and around 16% of those were observed once. Clones ranked in the top ten supply about 6% of the sample. Sequencing was carried out using CD4+ T cells from blood. Every receptor here comes from a human donor in good health.

The chain employs TRBV14 and TRBJ2-1, with TRBD2 as a possible D gene (6 bases). Germline loops: CDR1 SGHDN, CDR2 FVKESK. Trimming cost V 5 bases and J 9 bases, with 26 bases left between them. This CDR3 has 17 residues. The CDR3 coding sequence is TGTGCCAGCAGCGAGGCCGGTCGGAGCCCAGCGGGCGGTGAGCAGTTCTTC. Its translation: CASSEAGRSPAGGEQFF. The entire variable domain, with the rest obtained from reference TRBV14 and TRBJ2-1, is as follows: EAGVTQFPSHSVIEKGQTVTLRCDPISGHDNLYWYRRVMGKEIKFLLHFVKESKQDESGMPNNRFLAERTGGTYSTLKVQPAELEDSGVYFCASSEAGRSPAGGEQFFGPGTRLTVL.

This clonotype was counted between two and nine times. The V and J genes are TRBV18 and TRBJ1-1; 8 bases line up with TRBD1. The CDR3 is made up of 14 amino acids. In germline, CDR1 is KGHSH, CDR2 LQKENI. V gave up 5 bases and J gave up 0 bases; unmatched junction bases: 2. CDR3 sequence (DNA): TGTGCCAGCTCAGGACAGGGTCTGAACACTGAAGCTTTCTTT. Translated: CASSGQGLNTEAFF.

V and J are TRBV18 and TRBJ1-6, with 7 bases matching TRBD1. The CDR3 totals 13 residues. Germline CDR1 KGHSH, CDR2 LQKENI. Trimming removed 6 bases from V and 10 bases from J; junction bases left unmatched: 6. CDR3 coding DNA: TGTGCCAGCTCGTTAGACAGGGAATCACCCCTCCACTTT. This encodes CASSLDRESPLHF.

This clonotype was counted between two and nine times. This chain joins TRBV5-1 and TRBJ2-7; the D gene could be TRBD1 or TRBD2 (5 bases each). CDR3 length equals 12 residues. The germline V and J ends were trimmed by 3 bases and 7 bases, with 11 bases remaining between them. Germline CDR1 and CDR2: SGHRS and YFSETQ. This CDR3 reads CASSSNEGEQYF. The CDR3 DNA sequence: TGCGCCAGCAGCTCCAATGAGGGGGAGCAGTACTTC.

J is TRBJ2-3 and V is TRBV28; possible D gene TRBD2, 6 bases. The CDR3 length is 18 residues. Germline-derived CDR1 and CDR2 are MDHEN and SYDVKM. V lost 5 bases and J lost 4, with 25 bases in between. The DNA for the CDR3 is TGTGCCAGCAGTCACAACAGAGGGACTGCGGATTCTCCAGATACGCAGTATTTT. Amino acids: CASSHNRGTADSPDTQYF.

Many counts were recorded for this clonotype. V gene TRBV28 combines with J gene TRBJ2-7, with D possibly matching TRBD1 (6 bases). The ends were cut back, 4 bases at V and 0 bases at J, with 13 bases in the middle. Germline loops: CDR1 MDHEN, CDR2 SYDVKM. This CDR3 is built from 15 residues. CDR3 protein: CASSSQGSSSYEQYF. CDR3 coding DNA: TGTGCCAGCAGTTCCCAGGGGAGTAGCTCCTACGAGCAGTACTTC.

This clonotype was seen at least ten times. This chain links TRBV18 with TRBJ2-7; 12 bases are shared with TRBD1. The J segment lost 5 bases and the V segment lost 2 bases, leaving 7 bases of the junction unmatched. This CDR3 region has 16 residues. Germline assignment: CDR1 KGHSH and CDR2 LQKENI. The CDR3 sequence: CASSPRGQGARDEQYF. The DNA for the CDR3 is TGTGCCAGCTCACCAAGGGGACAGGGGGCGAGAGACGAGCAGTACTTC. The full variable domain, its missing parts supplied by reference TRBV18 and TRBJ2-7, is NAGVMQNPRHLVRRRGQEARLRCSPMKGHSHVYWYRQLPEEGLKFMVYLQKENIIDESGMPKERFSAEFPKEGPSILRIQQVVRGDSAAYFCASSPRGQGARDEQYFGPGTRLTVT.

V gene TRBV6-5 combines with J gene TRBJ2-7; 12 positions agree with TRBD2. V trimming: 6 bases; J trimming: 6 bases; junction bases outside the gene matches: 12. This CDR3 spans 16 amino acids. CDR1 MNHEY and CDR2 SVGAGI come from the germline V gene. CDR3 sequence (DNA): TGTGCCAGCAGGCCAAGACTAGCGGGAGAGATCTCCGAGCAGTACTTC. The encoded protein is CASRPRLAGEISEQYF.

V is TRBV10-3 and J is TRBJ2-3, with 9 bases identical to TRBD2. The J segment lost 0 bases and the V segment lost 6 bases, leaving 10 bases of the junction unmatched. This CDR3 has 17 amino acids. From germline, CDR1 is ENHRY and CDR2 SYGVKD. The CDR3 nucleotides read TGTGCCATCAGCGGCTGGGGCCTAGCGGGGAGCACAGATACGCAGTATTTT. It codes for CAISGWGLAGSTDTQYF.

This clonotype was counted only a few times. CDR3 residues: CSARSGGGTYEQYF. The CDR3 bases are TGCAGTGCCAGGTCGGGCGGGGGCACCTACGAGCAGTACTTC. The gene calls are TRBV20-1 and TRBJ2-7, with D possibly being TRBD2 (7 bases). Germline V gene sequence: CDR1 DFQATT, CDR2 SNEGSKA (reference sequence). V lost 6 bases to trimming and J lost 2 bases, with 17 bases between them. The CDR3 loop spans 14 amino acids.

In this sample, this clonotype turned up a few times. The chain joins TRBV5-5 to TRBJ1-1, with 10 bases that match TRBD1. The CDR3 covers 16 residues. Germline lookup yields CDR1 SGHKS and CDR2 YYEKEE (reference sequence). V lost 5 bases, J lost 4 bases, and 11 bases stayed unmatched. Written as DNA, the CDR3 is TGTGCCAGCAGGTCCCGACAGGGGGCCAGGAGCACTGAAGCTTTCTTT. The encoded protein is CASRSRQGARSTEAFF.

V and J are TRBV7-9 and TRBJ2-4; D is unclear. There are 15 residues in the CDR3. Germline CDR1 and CDR2: SEHNR and FQNEAQ (reference sequence). Trimming stripped 0 bases from V and 0 bases from J, with 6 bases between. CDR3 sequence reads: CASSLASLAKNIQYF. CDR3 DNA: TGTGCCAGCAGCTTAGCTTCTCTAGCCAAAAACATTCAGTACTTC.

Of note for this clonotype: This may be a read error: a much more frequent sequence differs by one nucleotide. Given the absence of the conserved phenylalanine or tryptophan at the CDR3 end, a read error is likely. This rearrangement joins TRBV5-1 to TRBJ1-2; D not resolved. The V end was cut by 4 bases, the J end by 8 bases, with 12 bases between. The CDR3 contains 12 residues. Germline CDR1 and CDR2: SGHRS and YFSETQ. The CDR3 is CASSPGPDGYTL. The DNA of the CDR3 is TGCGCCAGCAGCCCAGGACCGGACGGCTACACCCTC.

This clonotype is classed as medium-sized (0.01 to 0.1%). The V call is TRBV7-2, the J call TRBJ2-1, with unresolved D. The CDR3 length is 16 residues. The V end lost 2 bases, the J end lost 5 bases, and 16 bases lay between the germline ends. Germline V lookup: CDR1 SGHTA, CDR2 FQGNSA. CDR3 bases: TGTGCCAGCAGCTTACGGCAACTGGCACCTAACAATGAGCAGTTCTTC. Amino acid sequence: CASSLRQLAPNNEQFF.

V usage is TRBV6-5 and J usage is TRBJ2-3; 11 bases agree with TRBD2. J lost 3 bases, V lost 6 bases, and 5 bases had no gene match. This CDR3 comprises 15 residues. Germline loops: CDR1 MNHEY, CDR2 SVGAGI. This CDR3 is CASRGLAAGTDTQYF. CDR3 DNA: TGTGCCAGCAGGGGACTAGCGGCTGGTACAGATACGCAGTATTTT.

A note on this clonotype: Relative to the germline gene, one junction end is altered; a read error may explain this. The V gene is TRBV7-2, the J gene TRBJ2-4, with 9 bases matching TRBD2. This CDR3 comprises 16 residues. CDR1 is SGHTA, CDR2 FQGNSA, per germline. CDR3 bases: TGTGTCAGCAGCTTAGCGGGGGTACTAGCCAAAAACATTCAGTACTTC. Protein: CVSSLAGVLAKNIQYF. Drawing the rest from reference TRBV7-2 and TRBJ2-4, the complete variable domain is GAGVSQSPSNKVTEKGKDVELRCDPISGHTALYWYRQSLGQGLEFLIYFQGNSAPDKSGLPSDRFSAERTGGSVSTLTIQRTQQEDSAVYLCVSSLAGVLAKNIQYFGAGTRLSVL.

V and J are TRBV20-1 and TRBJ2-3; 10 nucleotides align to TRBD1. Germline V lookup: CDR1 DFQATT, CDR2 SNEGSKA (reference sequence). The CDR3 extends over 15 amino acids. After removal of 1 base from V and 5 bases from J, the junction contained 6 bases not matched to a gene. The CDR3 DNA follows: TGCAGTGCTAGAGCCGGGACAGGGGATCTAGATACGCAGTATTTT. It is translated as CSARAGTGDLDTQYF.

The chain employs TRBV12-3 or TRBV12-4 and TRBJ1-5; D call uncertain. The length of the CDR3 is 12 residues. Trimming shortened V by 2 bases and J by 5 bases, and 4 bases separated the two germline ends. The CDR3 sequence is CASSLRDQPQHF. The CDR3 bases are TGTGCCAGCAGTTTAAGGGATCAGCCCCAGCATTTT.

To note about this clonotype: A single base separates this from a much larger clone, so it may be a read error. For the CDR3, the DNA is TGCAGTGCTAGAGTGGGCAGCGGGGGCCTCTCCTACGAGCAGTACTTC. It codes for CSARVGSGGLSYEQYF. The chain employs TRBV20-1 and TRBJ2-7, with 8 positions matching TRBD2. Germline assignment: CDR1 DFQATT and CDR2 SNEGSKA (reference sequence). Unmatched junction bases numbered 8, after V lost 1 base and J lost 0 bases. The CDR3 loop spans 16 amino acids.

This chain joins TRBV12-3 or TRBV12-4 and TRBJ2-5, with D unresolved. CDR3 size: 13 residues. Trimming shortened V by 3 bases and J by 2 bases, and 7 bases separated the two germline ends. This CDR3 is CASSFEIQETQYF. The CDR3 coding sequence is TGTGCCAGCAGTTTTGAAATACAAGAGACCCAGTACTTC.

This clonotype has just a few counts. V gene TRBV6-6 combines with J gene TRBJ2-7; the D is unclear. Trimming stripped 6 bases from V and 1 base from J, with 10 bases between. Germline V gives CDR1 MNHNY, CDR2 SVGAGI (reference sequence). This CDR3 is built from 13 residues. The CDR3 coding sequence is TGTGCCAGCAGACGTGACGGATCCTACGAGCAGTACTTC. Its protein product is CASRRDGSYEQYF.

This rearrangement joins TRBV5-5 to TRBJ1-5; tentative D call: TRBD1 (5 bases). Germline CDR1 and CDR2: SGHKS and YYEKEE (reference sequence). V shed 0 bases and J shed 4 bases, with 14 bases lying between them. This CDR3 has 16 residues. The CDR3 DNA is TGTGCCAGCAGCTTGGATGGGTGGTCAGGGAATCAGCCCCAGCATTTT. This encodes CASSLDGWSGNQPQHF.

This clonotype was recorded a few times. The rearrangement uses TRBV3-2 and TRBJ2-5. TRBV3-2 is shown as a pseudogene. The CDR3 is 16 residues long. CDR3 sequence (DNA): TGTGCCAGCAGCCAAGAAGTGAACACCACTGGGGAGACCCAGTACTTC. Translated, it gives CASSQEVNTTGETQYF.